This entry describes one T cell receptor beta chain. The data were obtained in a study of cytomegalovirus exposure and HLA in healthy donors. CDR3 length: 13 residues. V lost 3 bases and J lost 9; bases outside the gene matches: 5. From germline, CDR1 is SGHAT and CDR2 FQNNGV. Primers: 60 Vbeta forward and 13 Jbeta reverse. Clones were sequenced by immunoSEQ multiplex PCR, and TCRdb holds only the in-frame ones, with some missing. The data hold around 160,000 clones, with approximately 78% observed a single time. The V gene is TRBV11-2, the J gene TRBJ2-1; 7 bases are shared with TRBD2. The TCR originated in a man in his forties in good health and CMV-seropositive. The sequencing sample was made of PBMCs. CDR3 amino acids: CASSLGGNAEQFF. The CDR3 nucleotides are TGTGCCAGCAGCTTGGGGGGGAACGCTGAGCAGTTCTTC.